This TCR beta chain originates from a study of blood T cell repertoires in COVID-19 (dated by TCRdb to 2018 to 2020). About the full investigation: Samples covering the acute and convalescent phases of COVID-19 were provided by collaborators in the United States, Italy and Spain. The material from the prospective study consisted of cDNA or gDNA derived from T cells, B-cell-depleted T cells, or PBMCs. The dataset comprised deeply sampled blood TCRbeta repertoires from subjects exposed to, actively infected with, or recovered from COVID-19. The repertoires were released in a freely available public database intended as a resource for research on the immune response to SARS-CoV-2. Samples came from the ongoing ImmuneRACE study (first 160 participants) plus 1,254 subjects from 6 global collaborators. Nearly every sample came with metadata listing a de-identified subject ID, COVID-19 status, age in years and sex. Where HLA class I and class II types were available, the types were taken from metadata supplied by the sample provider, not from assay-based typing.

Results the study describes overall, beyond this receptor: The quantity of clinical and demographic metadata differed by source and by participant and was supplied without curation.

On this clone: It lacks a known antigen. Base qualities were left out, and no much larger clone turns up one base away.

The immunoSEQ Assay, a bias-controlled multiplex PCR, was used to amplify TCRbeta CDR3 regions from genomic DNA. The original methods were these. The number of nucleated cells in each sample was estimated from the amplification of reference gene primers within the assay. Sequence reads were collapsed and filtered to measure the absolute abundance of every unique TCRbeta CDR3 rearrangement. For each sample, productive Simpson clonality was calculated as the square root of Simpson's diversity index across productive rearrangements. Drawn from immuneACCESS, this table holds only the in-frame rearrangements with V and J called that TCRdb kept. Clones are partly lost; checked studies trace under half to an unresolved V gene and leave the rest unexplained. The V and J calls and clone size were taken over from that table, and D and trimming were inferred from the DNA. This sample gives fewer than 70,000 clones in total; roughly 84% of them show up just once. Around 9.5% of the sample is held by the ten biggest clonotypes.

V lost 4 bases and J lost 3 bases; the stretch between them is 10 bases long. Taken from cysteine to phenylalanine, the CDR3 has 14 residues. The kept DNA is CDR3 alone, 42 bases in frame from the first base. CDR1 SGHNT and CDR2 YENEEA were looked up in the germline V gene. The collaborating institutions used their own protocols to collect whole blood in K2EDTA tubes. For TCRbeta analysis, collaborators shipped samples in one of three forms: frozen whole blood, isolated PBMCs, or DNA extracted from either of those sample types. The rearranged segments are TRBV11-3 and TRBJ2-1; the D gene cannot be resolved reliably. The TCR originated in a man aged 45-65 years with active COVID-19. Sequenced: peripheral blood. The DNA sequence is given as TGTGCCAGCAGCTCTAGTGGAGTCTACAATGAGCAGTTCTTC. This codes for CASSSSGVYNEQFF.